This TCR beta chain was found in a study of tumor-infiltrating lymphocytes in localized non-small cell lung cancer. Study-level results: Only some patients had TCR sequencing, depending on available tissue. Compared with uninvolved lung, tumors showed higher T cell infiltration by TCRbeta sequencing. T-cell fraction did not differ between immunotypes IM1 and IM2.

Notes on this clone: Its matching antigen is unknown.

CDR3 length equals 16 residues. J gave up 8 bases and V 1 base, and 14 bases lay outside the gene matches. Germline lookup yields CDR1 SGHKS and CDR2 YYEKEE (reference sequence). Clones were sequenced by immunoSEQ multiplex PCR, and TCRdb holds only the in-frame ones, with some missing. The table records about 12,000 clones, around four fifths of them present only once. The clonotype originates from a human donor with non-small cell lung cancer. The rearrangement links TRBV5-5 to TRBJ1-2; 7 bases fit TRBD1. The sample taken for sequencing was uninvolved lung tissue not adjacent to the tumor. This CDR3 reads CASSLTGDPTTHGYTF. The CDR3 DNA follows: TGTGCCAGCAGCTTGACAGGGGACCCCACGACTCACGGCTACACCTTC.